This section outlines one T cell receptor (beta chain) sequence together with its context. This CDR3 is also generated by other DNA sequences in the sample. Specified treatment: randomized to nivolumab then ipilimumab (arm A) or the reverse (arm B). No patient had prior DNA-damaging chemotherapy. Live CD3+CD8+ CD19− CD56− cells were sorted from PBMCs. This CDR3 contains 17 residues. V gave up 0 bases and J gave up 2 bases; unmatched junction bases: 10. Germline V lookup: CDR1 SGHRS, CDR2 YFSETQ. Sequenced by immunoSEQ multiplex PCR; TCRdb stores in-frame clones only, minus some. Found here are about 27,000 clones, 70% to 85% of them singletons; the top ten hold roughly 13%. This sample is part of a study of sequential checkpoint blockade in melanoma.

The TCR sequence derives from a human donor with melanoma. V gene TRBV5-1 combines with J gene TRBJ2-7; 8 bases are shared with TRBD2. The sample consisted of CD8+ T cells sorted from blood (inferred from file names), taken from a patient given nivolumab and ipilimumab in sequence. The CDR3 DNA reads as TGCGCCAGCAGCTTGGCCGGGACGGGAGGGGGTACCTACGAGCAGTACTTC. As protein: CASSLAGTGGGTYEQYF.